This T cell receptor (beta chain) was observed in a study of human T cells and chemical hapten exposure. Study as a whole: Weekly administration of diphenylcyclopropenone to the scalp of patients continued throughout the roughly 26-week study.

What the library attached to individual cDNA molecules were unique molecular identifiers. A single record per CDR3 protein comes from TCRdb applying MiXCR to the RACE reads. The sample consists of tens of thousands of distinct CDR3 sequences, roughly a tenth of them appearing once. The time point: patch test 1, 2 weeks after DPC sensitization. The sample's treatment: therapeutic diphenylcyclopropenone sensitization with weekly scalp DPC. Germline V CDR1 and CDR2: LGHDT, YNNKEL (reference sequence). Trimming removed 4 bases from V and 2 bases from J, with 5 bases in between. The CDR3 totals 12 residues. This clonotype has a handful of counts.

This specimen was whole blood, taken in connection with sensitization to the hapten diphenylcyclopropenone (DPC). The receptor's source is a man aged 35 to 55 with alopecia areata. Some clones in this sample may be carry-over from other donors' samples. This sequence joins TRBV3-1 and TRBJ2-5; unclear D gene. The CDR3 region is CASSPVQETQYF. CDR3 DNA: TGTGCCAGCAGCCCAGTACAAGAGACCCAGTACTTC.